A single sample gave rise to the 8 T cell receptor beta chains below, sequenced in a study of shared clonotypes between healthy human individuals. TCRdb keeps only in-frame clones here, not all; method: immunoSEQ multiplex PCR. The sample yields over a million clones, around 97% seen once. Sample: naive CD4+ T cells sorted from blood. The sample's subset: CD45RA+ positively selected. These receptors came from a man under 40 in good health.

DNA for the CDR3: TGTGCCACCAGCAGAGTTCTAGCGGGAGGCGCCGGGGAGCTGTTTTTT. Its protein product is CATSRVLAGGAGELFF. V is TRBV15 and J is TRBJ2-2, with 11 bases aligning to TRBD2. The J segment lost 6 bases and the V segment lost 1 base, leaving 4 bases of the junction unmatched. The CDR3 extends over 16 amino acids. Germline-derived CDR1 and CDR2 are LNHNV and YYDKDF (reference sequence). The full variable domain, completed using reference TRBV15 and TRBJ2-2, is DAMVIQNPRYQVTQFGKPVTLSCSQTLNHNVMYWYQQKSSQAPKLLFHYYDKDFNNEADTPDNFQSRRPNTSFCFLDIRSPGLGDTAMYLCATSRVLAGGAGELFFGEGSRLTVL.

This chain's CDR3 is CASSLDIFNEKLFF. The CDR3 DNA sequence: TGTGCCAGCAGCTTGGACATTTTTAATGAAAAACTGTTTTTT. The chain has TRBV11-2 and TRBJ1-4; D may be TRBD1 (5 bases). The CDR3 extends over 14 amino acids. Germline values: CDR1 SGHAT, CDR2 FQNNGV. Deletions cut 3 bases from V and 4 bases from J, with 9 bases between.

This chain links TRBV4-3 with TRBJ2-1; 8 bases map to TRBD2. The CDR3 has 17 amino acids. CDR1 and CDR2 from the germline V gene are LGHNA and YSLEER. With V trimmed by 0 bases and J by 8 bases, 12 bases remained unmatched. CDR3 sequence reads: CASSQEARGRLKDEQFF. The DNA of the CDR3 is TGCGCCAGCAGCCAAGAGGCGCGCGGGAGGCTTAAGGATGAGCAGTTCTTC.

This chain links TRBV4-1 with TRBJ2-2, with D possibly matching TRBD1 (6 bases). The CDR3 spans 18 residues. V lost 0 bases and J 0 bases, leaving 14 bases between the germline ends. Germline CDR1 MGHRA, CDR2 YSYEKL. The CDR3 loop is CASSQDWWDIPNTGELFF. In DNA, the CDR3 is TGCGCCAGCAGCCAAGATTGGTGGGACATTCCGAACACCGGGGAGCTGTTTTTT.

Concerning this clone: Other DNA sequences in this specimen translate into the identical CDR3. The chain links TRBV5-4 to TRBJ2-5; tentative D call: TRBD2 (5 bases). Germline CDR1 reads SGHNT; CDR2 reads YYREEE (reference sequence). The CDR3 consists of 13 residues. V was cut by 0 bases and J by 2 bases, with 5 bases left in between. Here the CDR3 DNA reads TGTGCCAGCAGCTTGGGACTACAAGAGACCCAGTACTTC. This codes for CASSLGLQETQYF.

The chain combines TRBV11-3 with TRBJ2-7; D unclear. The length of the CDR3 is 12 residues. Trimming shortened V by 4 bases and J by 2 bases, and 6 bases separated the two germline ends. The germline V gene encodes CDR1 SGHNT and CDR2 YENEEA. This CDR3 reads CASSSVPYEQYF. For the CDR3, the DNA is TGTGCCAGCAGCTCCGTACCCTACGAGCAGTACTTC.

This chain links TRBV6-5 with TRBJ2-2; TRBD1 agrees at 7 bases. Germline CDR1 and CDR2: MNHEY and SVGAGI. V was pared by 2 bases and J by 6 bases, with 9 bases of the junction left unmatched. CDR3 length: 16 residues. In DNA, the CDR3 is TGTGCCAGCAGTTACGATGAGGTGGGGACAGCCGGGGAGCTGTTTTTT. Translated, it gives CASSYDEVGTAGELFF.

DNA for the CDR3: TGTGCTAGTGGTTCCCAGCGGAATTACAATGAGCAGTTCTTC. As protein: CASGSQRNYNEQFF. J is TRBJ2-1 and V is TRBV12-5, with a weak D call TRBD2 (5 bases). Trimming shortened V by 4 bases and J by 4 bases, and 11 bases separated the two germline ends. CDR3 length: 14 amino acids. Germline V gene lookup returns CDR1 LGHNT and CDR2 FRNRAP.